Listed here are 27 T cell receptor beta chains from one sample, sequenced in a study of liver allograft versus peripheral blood T cells (dated by TCRdb to 2020 to 2021). Notes on the research overall: The study compared the T cell receptor repertoires present in transplanted livers with the repertoires present in the peripheral blood of liver transplant recipients.

Instrument used: Illumina MiSeq. Through fastp at Q25 and MiXCR, TCRdb rebuilt clones from the public reads, retaining in-frame beta chains. Each entry merges the rows of one CDR3 protein and shows their most common DNA and genes. For this sample the table gives roughly 3,500 distinct CDR3 sequences, of which roughly 18% were detected only once. About a sixth of the sample is in the top ten clones. All receptors derive from a human patient who had a liver transplant. Some T cells may have been brought in with the graft after a transplant.

This clonotype was counted many times. The J gene is TRBJ2-1, the V gene TRBV20-1; 10 bases fit TRBD2. CDR3 size: 15 residues. CDR1 and CDR2 from the germline V gene are DFQATT and SNEGSKA (reference sequence). J lost 8 bases, V lost 0 bases, and 7 bases had no gene match. Here the CDR3 reads CSARDAASGGDEQFF. In nucleotides, the CDR3 is TGCAGTGCTAGAGATGCGGCTAGCGGGGGCGATGAGCAGTTCTTC.

This clonotype is categorized as large. The chain carries TRBV5-4 and TRBJ2-1; 9 nucleotides align to TRBD2. In germline, CDR1 is SGHNT, CDR2 YYREEE (reference sequence). Germline trimming cut 3 bases from V and 3 bases from J; bases unmatched to any gene: 4. This CDR3 spans 15 amino acids. The CDR3 DNA reads as TGTGCCAGCAGCTCTTCTAGCGGGGACTACAATGAGCAGTTCTTC. This encodes CASSSSSGDYNEQFF.

This clonotype is medium-sized (0.01 to 0.1%) by share. V is TRBV12-3 or TRBV12-4 and J is TRBJ2-1; no firm D call. V gave up 5 bases and J gave up 0 bases, with 8 bases separating them. The CDR3 length is 14 residues. CDR3 nucleotides: TGTGCCAGCAGTGTGGGGTCCTCCTACAATGAGCAGTTCTTC. Residues: CASSVGSSYNEQFF.

This clonotype rates as medium-sized. The V call is TRBV24-1, the J call TRBJ2-1; D gene ambiguous. The germline V and J ends were trimmed by 1 base and 5 bases, with 8 bases remaining between them. CDR3 length: 14 residues. CDR1 KGHDR and CDR2 SFDVKD come from the germline V gene. The CDR3 is CATSDLTGNNEQFF. The CDR3 region has the DNA TGTGCCACCAGTGATTTAACGGGTAACAATGAGCAGTTCTTC.

There are a few counts of this clonotype. The chain joins TRBV3-1 to TRBJ1-2; weak D call: TRBD1 (6 bases). The CDR3 is 15 amino acids. Germline CDR1 reads LGHDT; CDR2 reads YNNKEL (reference sequence). Trimming cost V 3 bases and J 4 bases, with 15 bases left between them. In DNA, the CDR3 is TGTGCCAGCAGCCAGGACACAGGGATTCCCTATGGCTACACCTTC. Translation gives CASSQDTGIPYGYTF.

This clonotype appeared a few times. This chain joins TRBV10-3 and TRBJ2-3; D remains unclear. CDR3 size: 14 residues. V lost 6 bases and J 4 bases, leaving 14 bases between the germline ends. The germline V gene encodes CDR1 ENHRY and CDR2 SYGVKD. CDR3 protein: CAIRRPETSDTQYF. In nucleotides, the CDR3 is TGTGCCATCAGAAGACCCGAAACCTCAGATACGCAGTATTTT.

This clonotype was detected ten times or more. The gene calls are TRBV20-1 and TRBJ2-7; 13 bases match TRBD2. This CDR3 spans 15 amino acids. CDR1 is DFQATT and CDR2 is SNEGSKA in the germline V gene (reference sequence). V shed 1 base, J shed 4 bases, and the junction held 4 bases outside the gene matches. The CDR3 protein is CSARARTSGSYEQYF. CDR3 bases: TGCAGTGCTAGAGCCAGGACTAGCGGGAGTTACGAGCAGTACTTC.

This clonotype is medium-sized. V and J are TRBV15 and TRBJ2-1; 7 bases line up with TRBD2. The CDR3 covers 17 residues. Per the germline V gene, CDR1 is LNHNV and CDR2 is YYDKDF (reference sequence). After removal of 0 bases from V and 2 bases from J, the junction contained 7 bases not matched to a gene. This CDR3 is CATSRDGREPPYNEQFF. CDR3 bases: TGTGCCACCAGCAGAGATGGGCGGGAGCCCCCCTACAATGAGCAGTTCTTC.

In the case of this clonotype: An end of the junction does not agree with germline; a read error may underlie this. The rearrangement uses TRBV5-5 and TRBJ2-1, with a weak D call TRBD1 (6 bases). Per the germline V gene, CDR1 is SGHKS and CDR2 is YYEKEE (reference sequence). This CDR3 has 14 amino acids. CDR3 residues: CVSSSQGPYNEQFF. Here the CDR3 DNA reads TGTGTCAGCAGCTCACAGGGCCCCTACAATGAGCAGTTCTTC.

By share, this clonotype ranks as large. In DNA form, the CDR3 reads TGTGCCAGCAGACCGTACACCGGGGAGCTGTTTTTT. Translated: CASRPYTGELFF. The gene calls are TRBV7-9 and TRBJ2-2, with D unclear. CDR3 length: 12 residues. Per germline, CDR1 SEHNR and CDR2 FQNEAQ (reference sequence). V was cut by 6 bases and J by 3 bases, with 5 bases left in between. Complete variable domain (other parts from reference TRBV7-9 and TRBJ2-2): DTGVSQNPRHKITKRGQNVTFRCDPISEHNRLYWYRQTLGQGPEFLTYFQNEAQLEKSRLLSDRFSAERPKGSFSTLEIQRTEQGDSAMYLCASRPYTGELFFGEGSRLTVL.

This clonotype is large by share. This chain uses TRBV29-1 with TRBJ1-2, with D perhaps TRBD1 (5 bases). Per germline, CDR1 SQVTM and CDR2 ANQGSEA. Trimming removed 5 bases at V and 0 bases at J, with 16 bases between. CDR3 length: 15 residues. In nucleotides, the CDR3 is TGCAGCGTTCTGGACACCACCAAACCTAACTATGGCTACACCTTC. Protein sequence: CSVLDTTKPNYGYTF.

This clonotype has a handful of counts. V is TRBV7-3 and J is TRBJ2-6; 7 bases are a match to TRBD1. J gave up 2 bases and V 6 bases, and 1 base lay outside the gene matches. This CDR3 region has 14 residues. From germline, CDR1 is SGHTA and CDR2 FQGTGA. CDR3 nucleotides: TGTGCCAGCAGGCAGGGGGCTGGGGCCAACGTCCTGACTTTC. Translated: CASRQGAGANVLTF.

This chain uses TRBV5-6 with TRBJ1-1; a weak D match, TRBD1 (5 bases). V shed 4 bases and J shed 3 bases, with 25 bases lying between them. In germline, CDR1 is SGHDT, CDR2 YYEEEE. The CDR3 runs 18 residues. CDR3 sequence (DNA): TGTGCCAGCAGCCTCTGGGGGGACCGGGGTTTTGAGTACACTGAAGCTTTCTTT. Amino acid sequence: CASSLWGDRGFEYTEAFF.

Sample share makes this clonotype large. The chain links TRBV28 to TRBJ1-6; possible D gene TRBD1, 6 bases. V lost 3 bases and J 11 bases, leaving 14 bases between the germline ends. The length of the CDR3 is 14 residues. Per germline, CDR1 MDHEN and CDR2 SYDVKM. The CDR3 reads CASSLRGYAPPLHF. For the CDR3, the DNA is TGTGCCAGCAGTTTGAGGGGGTACGCTCCACCCCTCCACTTT.

This clonotype was recorded a few times. The V gene is TRBV2, the J gene TRBJ1-6, with D maybe TRBD1 (6 bases). CDR3 length: 15 amino acids. The germline gives CDR1 SNHLY, CDR2 FYNNEI. The V and J ends lost 3 bases and 7 bases respectively, with 13 bases between them. This chain's CDR3 is CASSEGWDTNSPLHF. CDR3 nucleotide sequence: TGTGCCAGCAGTGAGGGGTGGGACACAAATTCACCCCTCCACTTT.

This chain links TRBV28 with TRBJ2-7; 10 bases map to TRBD1. The CDR3 runs 15 residues. Germline V gene data show CDR1 as MDHEN and CDR2 as SYDVKM. Trimming took 5 bases from V and 1 from J; bases not matched to a gene: 5. The CDR3 DNA sequence: TGTGCCAGCAGTCCCGGGACAGGGGTATCCTACGAGCAGTACTTC. This gives the protein CASSPGTGVSYEQYF.

Concerning this clonotype: A much larger clone lies one base from this, so it may be a read error. The chain has TRBV6-6 and TRBJ1-1; D not resolved. The V gene lost 7 bases and the J gene lost 0 bases, with 12 bases spanning the gap. Germline loops: CDR1 MNHNY, CDR2 SVGAGI (reference sequence). The length of the CDR3 is 14 residues. The CDR3 loop is CASINGGMNTEAFF. The DNA of the CDR3 is TGTGCCAGCATCAACGGCGGGATGAACACTGAAGCTTTCTTT.

This clonotype is judged medium-sized. This chain joins TRBV6-5 and TRBJ1-2; D gene ambiguous. V was trimmed by 2 bases and J by 2 bases, leaving 6 bases between them. Germline lookup yields CDR1 MNHEY and CDR2 SVGAGI. The CDR3 runs to 13 residues. Here the CDR3 DNA reads TGTGCCAGCAGTTACGGTCCGAACTATGGCTACACCTTC. The encoded protein is CASSYGPNYGYTF.

This clonotype has only a few counts. The chain carries TRBV28 and TRBJ1-5; 8 bases map to TRBD1. This CDR3 contains 16 residues. Germline lookup yields CDR1 MDHEN and CDR2 SYDVKM. The V and J ends lost 5 bases and 7 bases, in that order; junction bases with no gene match: 13. The CDR3 sequence: CASSTTERTGIQPQHF. CDR3 sequence (DNA): TGTGCCAGCAGTACAACAGAAAGGACAGGGATCCAGCCCCAGCATTTT.

This clonotype was picked up a small number of times. V and J are TRBV6-5 and TRBJ2-2; 11 bases are shared with TRBD2. Germline assignment: CDR1 MNHEY and CDR2 SVGAGI. The J segment lost 6 bases and the V segment lost 4 bases, leaving 4 bases of the junction unmatched. The CDR3 extends over 15 amino acids. DNA of the CDR3: TGTGCCAGCAGTTTTAGCGGGGGGGCCTCCGGGGAGCTGTTTTTT. It yields the protein CASSFSGGASGELFF.

Concerning this clonotype itself: A clone one base away is much larger, so this may be a read error. The genes are TRBV6-5 and TRBJ2-7; D may be TRBD1 (5 bases). Trimming shortened V by 0 bases and J by 1 base, and 10 bases separated the two germline ends. Germline CDR1 and CDR2: MNHEY and SVGAGI. The CDR3 contains 15 residues. In DNA form, the CDR3 reads TGTGCCAGCAGTTACTCGGGTAACAGGTCCTACGAGCAGTACTTC. Encoded protein: CASSYSGNRSYEQYF.

Sample share makes this clonotype medium-sized (0.01 to 0.1%). V usage is TRBV28 and J usage is TRBJ2-7; TRBD1 might be the D (6 bases). V lost 4 bases to trimming and J lost 3 bases, with 13 bases between them. Per the germline V gene, CDR1 is MDHEN and CDR2 is SYDVKM. The CDR3 runs 14 residues. CDR3 protein: CASSSPRTVYEQYF. DNA of the CDR3: TGTGCCAGCAGTTCCCCTAGGACAGTCTACGAGCAGTACTTC.

This clonotype was seen repeatedly, ten times or more. This chain connects TRBV7-9 to TRBJ1-4, with 9 bases aligning to TRBD1. The CDR3 consists of 14 residues. V was clipped by 5 bases and J by 8 bases; unmatched bases: 6. Looked up from germline, CDR1 is SEHNR and CDR2 is FQNEAQ (reference sequence). The CDR3 region is CASSETGGKEKLFF. The CDR3 DNA reads TGTGCCAGCAGCGAGACAGGGGGGAAAGAAAAACTGTTTTTT.

This clonotype is medium-sized (0.01 to 0.1%) in the sample. The chain uses TRBV7-9 and TRBJ2-1; D possibly corresponds to TRBD2 (6 bases). V lost 5 bases to trimming and J lost 0 bases, with 14 bases between them. The CDR3 totals 16 residues. In germline, CDR1 is SEHNR, CDR2 FQNEAQ (reference sequence). The CDR3, as DNA: TGTGCCAGCAGCCCTAGCACTAGCCTCTCCTACAATGAGCAGTTCTTC. Translation gives CASSPSTSLSYNEQFF.

By share, this clonotype counts as medium-sized. The V gene is TRBV9, the J gene TRBJ2-1; D unresolved. Trimming pared 3 bases from V and 3 bases from J, leaving 7 bases between. Germline CDR1 SGDLS, CDR2 YYNGEE. This CDR3 is 13 amino acids long. The DNA for the CDR3 is TGTGCCAGCAGCGCAACGGACTACAATGAGCAGTTCTTC. Protein: CASSATDYNEQFF. The full variable domain, rest sourced from reference TRBV9 and TRBJ2-1, is DSGVTQTPKHLITATGQRVTLRCSPRSGDLSVYWYQQSLDQGLQFLIQYYNGEERAKGNILERFSAQQFPDLHSELNLSSLELGDSALYFCASSATDYNEQFFGPGTRLTVL.

By frequency in the sample, this clonotype is medium-sized. CDR3 sequence reads: CASSLFGLTNTGELFF. The CDR3 DNA sequence: TGTGCCAGCAGTTTATTTGGCCTTACGAACACCGGGGAGCTGTTTTTT. The V gene is TRBV28, the J gene TRBJ2-2; D unresolved. There are 16 residues in the CDR3. V was pared by 1 base and J by 0 bases, with 9 bases between. Germline V CDR1 and CDR2: MDHEN, SYDVKM.

The rearrangement uses TRBV7-3 and TRBJ2-3; 10 nucleotides match TRBD1. Germline lookup yields CDR1 SGHTA and CDR2 FQGTGA. The junction had 2 bases not matched to a gene; V was cut back by 4 bases and J by 1 base. The CDR3 runs to 15 residues. The CDR3 region is CASSWTGGRTDTQYF. The CDR3 DNA is TGTGCCAGCAGCTGGACAGGGGGGCGCACAGATACGCAGTATTTT.